This T cell receptor beta chain emerged from a study of beta chain features in type 1 diabetes. Whole-study findings and limits: Fewer junction insertions and more nucleotide deletions appeared in type 1 diabetes patients. PCR might pick shorter templates more often, in the same way for patients and controls.

Since all of the isolated RNA was reverse transcribed, expressed TCRB transcripts were what got sequenced. Assay used: immunoSEQ multiplex PCR; TCRdb lists only in-frame clones, some missing. The table has around 240,000 clones, 55% to 70% seen once. In regard to this clone: Its matching antigen is unknown.

This CDR3 spans 13 amino acids. Germline V gene data show CDR1 as SGHDN and CDR2 as FVKESK. Trimming pared 4 bases from V and 4 bases from J, leaving 10 bases between. Every single donor gave one heparinised blood draw, and these averaged roughly 120 mL. Populations isolated by sorting all had purity greater than 98%. The clonotype comes from a man younger than 40 in good health. The sample comprised naive CD4+ T cells from blood. The V call is TRBV14, the J call TRBJ1-1; D perhaps matches TRBD1 (6 bases). The CDR3 region has the DNA TGTGCCAGCAGCCCCCTGGGGGCCACTGAAGCTTTCTTT. Protein product: CASSPLGATEAFF.